What follows are 13 T cell receptor beta chains derived from one specimen sequenced in a study of sequential checkpoint blockade in melanoma. As for treatment: randomized to nivolumab then ipilimumab (arm A) or the reverse (arm B). Method: immunoSEQ multiplex PCR; TCRdb's copy keeps in-frame clones and lacks some. The sample includes 7,000 to 9,500 clones, around 60% of them seen just once. This material consisted of CD8+ T cells sorted from blood (inferred from file names), taken from a patient given nivolumab and ipilimumab in sequence. The receptors here all came from a human donor with melanoma.

V gene TRBV13 combines with J gene TRBJ2-1; tentative D call: TRBD1 (5 bases). V was pared by 8 bases and J by 6 bases, with 14 bases between. This CDR3 region has 13 residues. CDR1 is PRHDT and CDR2 is FYEKMQ in the germline V gene (reference sequence). The CDR3 DNA sequence: TGTGCCAGCGGGGCTAACCCGAGCAATGAGCAGTTCTTC. Protein sequence: CASGANPSNEQFF.

Only a few counts were recorded for this clone. The CDR3 nucleotides are TGTGCCAGCCTATTTGGAAACACCATATATTTT. Amino acid sequence: CASLFGNTIYF. V and J are TRBV28 and TRBJ1-3; D remains ambiguous. The germline V gene encodes CDR1 MDHEN and CDR2 SYDVKM. The CDR3 runs 11 residues. Trimming removed 8 bases from V and 3 bases from J, with 5 bases in between.

This clone was recorded only once. V usage is TRBV27 and J usage is TRBJ1-2, with 10 bases lining up with TRBD1. The CDR3 covers 14 residues. CDR1 and CDR2 from the germline V gene are MNHEY and SMNVEV (reference sequence). V dropped 8 bases and J dropped 3; count of bases not matched to a gene: 6. For the CDR3, the DNA is TGTGCCAGCGGGACAGGGGCCGGGGACTATGGCTACACCTTC. Amino acid sequence: CASGTGAGDYGYTF.

Only a few counts were recorded for this clone. The chain couples TRBV7-9 to TRBJ2-7, with D tentatively TRBD2 (6 bases). CDR1 and CDR2 (germline): SEHNR, FQNEAQ (reference sequence). With 5 bases removed from V and 7 bases from J, the gap between germline ends came to 18 bases. The CDR3 has 14 amino acids. The CDR3 DNA reads as TGTGCCAGCAGCAAACGGGACGCCGCGGGAGAGCAGTACTTC. Protein sequence: CASSKRDAAGEQYF.

The V call is TRBV7-3, the J call TRBJ1-1, with TRBD1 matching over 9 bases. The CDR3 is made up of 15 amino acids. J lost 5 bases, V lost 2 bases, and 6 bases had no gene match. Germline V gene data show CDR1 as SGHTA and CDR2 as FQGTGA. CDR3 DNA sequence: TGTGCCAGCAGCTTAGCCGGACAGGGGTCGACTGAAGCTTTCTTT. Translating it yields CASSLAGQGSTEAFF.

This chain uses TRBV9 with TRBJ1-2; a weak D match, TRBD1 (5 bases). The length of the CDR3 is 15 residues. V lost 0 bases and J lost 6, with 15 bases in between. CDR1 is SGDLS, CDR2 YYNGEE, per germline. DNA for the CDR3: TGTGCCAGCAGCGTAGATGGGGCACCGTCCAATGGCTACACCTTC. Residues: CASSVDGAPSNGYTF.

V is TRBV6-5 and J is TRBJ1-5, with D tentatively TRBD1 (6 bases). Trimming stripped 6 bases from V and 2 bases from J, with 14 bases between. The CDR3 loop spans 15 amino acids. Germline V gene data show CDR1 as MNHEY and CDR2 as SVGAGI. The DNA for the CDR3 is TGTGCCAGCAGCCCACAGGGTTGGGGCAATCAGCCCCAGCATTTT. It is translated as CASSPQGWGNQPQHF.

The chain couples TRBV11-1 to TRBJ2-7; 7 positions agree with TRBD2. The CDR3 is 16 amino acids. Germline trimming cut 1 base from V and 6 bases from J; bases unmatched to any gene: 12. Germline CDR1 is SGHAT and CDR2 is FQDESV (reference sequence). The CDR3 protein is CASSLVGSGATIEQYF. DNA for the CDR3: TGTGCCAGCAGCTTAGTGGGGAGCGGGGCGACGATCGAGCAGTACTTC.

This clone was counted only a few times. Relative to the germline gene, one junction end is altered; a read error may explain this. J is TRBJ2-7 and V is TRBV7-7; possible D gene TRBD1, 6 bases. The CDR3 length is 13 residues. Germline-derived CDR1 and CDR2 are SSHAT and FNYEAQ (reference sequence). The CDR3 coding sequence is TGTGCTAGCAGCTTAGCGCGAGGGGGCGAGCAGTACTTC. It translates to CASSLARGGEQYF. Based on the CDR3 plus reference TRBV7-7 and TRBJ2-7, the full variable domain is GAGVSQSPRYKVTKRGQDVTLRCDPISSHATLYWYQQALGQGPEFLTYFNYEAQPDKSGLPSDRFSAERPEGSISTLTIQRTEQRDSAMYRCASSLARGGEQYFGPGTRLTVT.

This chain's CDR3 is CASSLNLGAGMNTEAFF. The CDR3 DNA follows: TGTGCCAGCAGTTTAAACCTGGGGGCTGGCATGAACACTGAAGCTTTCTTT. The V gene is TRBV27, the J gene TRBJ1-1; TRBD1 is a possible D gene (6 bases). The germline V gene encodes CDR1 MNHEY and CDR2 SMNVEV (reference sequence). Trimming cost V 2 bases and J 0 bases, with 16 bases left between them. The CDR3 has 17 amino acids.

Details on this clone: Its ends do not fully match the called genes, so a read error is possible. This chain connects TRBV18 to TRBJ2-7, with 9 bases lining up with TRBD1. This CDR3 is 16 amino acids long. Per germline, CDR1 KGHSH and CDR2 LQKENI. CDR3 sequence (DNA): TGTGTCAGCTCACCACCTCCGGGACAGGGTTACTACGAGCAGTACTTC. It translates to CVSSPPPGQGYYEQYF.

The CDR3 spells CAWSPSGRECYEQYF. The CDR3, as DNA: TGTGCCTGGAGTCCCTCGGGGAGGGAATGCTACGAGCAGTACTTC. The chain is built from TRBV30 and TRBJ2-7, with 7 bases matching TRBD2. The CDR3 length is 15 residues. The V segment lost 2 bases and the J segment 3 bases; nucleotides outside the gene matches: 10. Germline CDR1 GTSNPN, CDR2 SVGIG (reference sequence).

This clone is labeled as medium-sized. The chain is built from TRBV6-1 and TRBJ2-7; 8 nucleotides line up with TRBD1. The CDR3 is made up of 14 amino acids. Germline CDR1 and CDR2: MNHNS and SASEGT. With V trimmed by 3 bases and J by 3 bases, 4 bases remained unmatched. The CDR3 nucleotides are TGTGCCAGCAGTGAGGAAACAGGGGGCTACGAGCAGTACTTC. Translation: CASSEETGGYEQYF.